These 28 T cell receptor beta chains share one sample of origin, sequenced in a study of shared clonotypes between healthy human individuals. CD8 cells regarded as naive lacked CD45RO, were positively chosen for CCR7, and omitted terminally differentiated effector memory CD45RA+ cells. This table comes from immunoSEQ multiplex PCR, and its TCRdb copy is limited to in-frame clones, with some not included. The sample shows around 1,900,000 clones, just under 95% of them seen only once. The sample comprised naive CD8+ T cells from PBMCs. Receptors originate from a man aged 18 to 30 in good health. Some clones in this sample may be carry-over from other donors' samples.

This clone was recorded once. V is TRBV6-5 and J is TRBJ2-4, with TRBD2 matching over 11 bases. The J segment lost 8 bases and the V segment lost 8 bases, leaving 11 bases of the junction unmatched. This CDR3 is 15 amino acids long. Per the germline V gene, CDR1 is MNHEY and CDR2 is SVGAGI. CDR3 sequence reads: CASSTTSGRRDIQYF. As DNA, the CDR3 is TGTGCCAGCTCCACTACTAGCGGGAGAAGGGACATTCAGTACTTC.

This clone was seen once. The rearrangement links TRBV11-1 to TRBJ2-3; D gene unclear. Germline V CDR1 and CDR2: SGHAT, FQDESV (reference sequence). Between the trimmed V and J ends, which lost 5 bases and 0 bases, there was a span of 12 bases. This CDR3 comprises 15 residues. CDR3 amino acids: CASSPLAASTDTQYF. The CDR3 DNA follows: TGTGCCAGCAGCCCCCTGGCGGCTAGCACAGATACGCAGTATTTT. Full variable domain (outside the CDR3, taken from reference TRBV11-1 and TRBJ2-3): EAEVAQSPRYKITEKSQAVAFWCDPISGHATLYWYRQILGQGPELLVQFQDESVVDDSQLPKDRFSAERLKGVDSTLKIQPAELGDSAMYLCASSPLAASTDTQYFGPGTRLTVL.

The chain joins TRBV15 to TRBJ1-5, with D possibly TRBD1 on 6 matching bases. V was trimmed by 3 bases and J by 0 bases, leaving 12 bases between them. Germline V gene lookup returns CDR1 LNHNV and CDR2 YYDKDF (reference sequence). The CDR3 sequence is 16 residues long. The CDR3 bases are TGTGCCACCAGCAGTAAGAGGGGGTATAGCAATCAGCCCCAGCATTTT. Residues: CATSSKRGYSNQPQHF.

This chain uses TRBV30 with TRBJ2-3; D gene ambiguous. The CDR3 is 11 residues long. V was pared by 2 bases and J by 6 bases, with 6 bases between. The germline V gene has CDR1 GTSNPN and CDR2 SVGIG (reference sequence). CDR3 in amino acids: CAWSMWDTQYF. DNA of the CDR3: TGTGCCTGGAGTATGTGGGATACGCAGTATTTT.

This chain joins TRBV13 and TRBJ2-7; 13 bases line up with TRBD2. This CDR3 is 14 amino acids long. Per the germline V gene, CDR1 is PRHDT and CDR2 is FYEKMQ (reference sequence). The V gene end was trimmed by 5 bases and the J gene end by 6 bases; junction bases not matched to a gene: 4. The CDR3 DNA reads TGTGCCAGCAGCACACGACTAGCGGGAGGCGAGCAGTACTTC. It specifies CASSTRLAGGEQYF.

The CDR3 sequence is CSAVPAGAYEQYF. The CDR3 DNA reads as TGCAGCGCCGTCCCGGCGGGGGCCTACGAGCAGTACTTC. The V and J genes are TRBV29-1 and TRBJ2-7; 7 positions agree with TRBD2. Germline values: CDR1 SQVTM, CDR2 ANQGSEA. V lost 7 bases to trimming and J lost 2 bases; unmatched junction nucleotides: 8. This CDR3 is built from 13 residues.

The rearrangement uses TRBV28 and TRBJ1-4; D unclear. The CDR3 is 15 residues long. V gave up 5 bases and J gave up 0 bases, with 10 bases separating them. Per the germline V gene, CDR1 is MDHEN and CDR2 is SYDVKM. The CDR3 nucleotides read TGTGCCAGCAGTCAGACCCAGGCAACTAATGAAAAACTGTTTTTT. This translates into CASSQTQATNEKLFF.

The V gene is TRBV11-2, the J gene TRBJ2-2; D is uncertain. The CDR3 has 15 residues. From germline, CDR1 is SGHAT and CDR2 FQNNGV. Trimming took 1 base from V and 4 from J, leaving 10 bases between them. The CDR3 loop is CASSLVRSTTGELFF. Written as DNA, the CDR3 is TGTGCCAGCAGCTTAGTCCGCTCTACCACCGGGGAGCTGTTTTTT.

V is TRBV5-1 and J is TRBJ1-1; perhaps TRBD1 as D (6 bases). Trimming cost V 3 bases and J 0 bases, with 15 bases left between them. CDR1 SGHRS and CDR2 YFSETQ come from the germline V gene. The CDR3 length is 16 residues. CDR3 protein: CASSSHRTDMNTEAFF. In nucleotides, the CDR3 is TGCGCCAGCAGCTCCCACCGGACAGACATGAACACTGAAGCTTTCTTT.

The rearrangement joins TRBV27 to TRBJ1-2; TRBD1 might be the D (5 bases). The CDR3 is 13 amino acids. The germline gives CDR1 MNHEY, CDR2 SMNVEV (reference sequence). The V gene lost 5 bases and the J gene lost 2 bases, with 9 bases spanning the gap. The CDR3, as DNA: TGTGCCAGCAGTCGGAGGGACAACTATGGCTACACCTTC. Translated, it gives CASSRRDNYGYTF.

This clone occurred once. The CDR3 DNA sequence: TGCAGCGTTGTTGGGTGGGGAGCCACAGATACGCAGTATTTT. This codes for CSVVGWGATDTQYF. The chain joins TRBV29-1 to TRBJ2-3; weak D call: TRBD2 (5 bases). From germline, CDR1 is SQVTM and CDR2 ANQGSEA. This CDR3 contains 14 residues. V lost 4 bases and J 2 bases, leaving 13 bases between the germline ends.

The CDR3 loop is CATRDPPGYEQYF. In nucleotides, the CDR3 is TGCGCCACCAGGGACCCCCCCGGATACGAGCAGTACTTC. The rearrangement joins TRBV10-2 to TRBJ2-7, with D tentatively TRBD1 or TRBD2 (5 bases each). Trimming took off 10 bases at V and 4 bases at J, with 17 bases between the two ends. There are 13 residues in the CDR3. The germline CDR1 and CDR2 sequences are WSHSY and SAAADI.

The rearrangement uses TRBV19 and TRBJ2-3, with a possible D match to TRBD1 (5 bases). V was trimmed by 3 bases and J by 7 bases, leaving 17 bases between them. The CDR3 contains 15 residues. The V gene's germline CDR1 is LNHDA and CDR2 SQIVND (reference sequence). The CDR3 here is CASSMGPRALNTQYF. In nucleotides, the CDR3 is TGTGCCAGTAGTATGGGGCCCAGGGCCCTGAATACGCAGTATTTT.

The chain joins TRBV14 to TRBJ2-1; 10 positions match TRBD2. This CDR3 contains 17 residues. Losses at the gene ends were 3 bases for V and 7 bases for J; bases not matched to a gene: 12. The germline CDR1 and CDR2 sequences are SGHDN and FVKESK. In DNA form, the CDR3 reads TGTGCCAGCAGCCAGGGAGCGGGAGGGCCGTCGGGGAATGAGCAGTTCTTC. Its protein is CASSQGAGGPSGNEQFF.

This CDR3 reads CAISEVGGLNQPQHF. The CDR3 nucleotides read TGTGCCATCAGTGAGGTGGGGGGCCTGAATCAGCCCCAGCATTTT. The gene calls are TRBV10-3 and TRBJ1-5; a weak D match, TRBD1 (6 bases). This CDR3 comprises 15 residues. Germline V lookup: CDR1 ENHRY, CDR2 SYGVKD. Trimming stripped 2 bases from V and 4 bases from J, with 12 bases between.

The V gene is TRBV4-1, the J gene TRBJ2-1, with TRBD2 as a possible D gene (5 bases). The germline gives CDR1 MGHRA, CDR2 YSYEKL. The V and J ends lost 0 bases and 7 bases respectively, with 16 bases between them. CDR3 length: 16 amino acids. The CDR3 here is CASSQDRTQFGNEQFF. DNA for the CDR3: TGCGCCAGCAGCCAAGATCGGACTCAATTCGGGAATGAGCAGTTCTTC.

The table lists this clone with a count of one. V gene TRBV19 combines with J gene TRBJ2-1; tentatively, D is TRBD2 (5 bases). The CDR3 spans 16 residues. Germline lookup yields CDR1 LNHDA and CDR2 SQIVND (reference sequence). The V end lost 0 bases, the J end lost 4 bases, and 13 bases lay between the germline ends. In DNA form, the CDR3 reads TGTGCCAGTAGTATAGACCGGGGAACCCCATACAATGAGCAGTTCTTC. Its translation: CASSIDRGTPYNEQFF. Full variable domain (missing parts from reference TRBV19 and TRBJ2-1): DGGITQSPKYLFRKEGQNVTLSCEQNLNHDAMYWYRQDPGQGLRLIYYSQIVNDFQKGDIAEGYSVSREKKESFPLTVTSAQKNPTAFYLCASSIDRGTPYNEQFFGPGTRLTVL.

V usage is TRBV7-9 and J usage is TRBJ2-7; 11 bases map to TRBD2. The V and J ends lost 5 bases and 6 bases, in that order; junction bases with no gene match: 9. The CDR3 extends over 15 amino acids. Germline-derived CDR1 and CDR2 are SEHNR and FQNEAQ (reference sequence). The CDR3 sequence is CASSPPGLAVTEQYF. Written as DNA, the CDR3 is TGTGCCAGCAGCCCCCCGGGACTAGCGGTCACCGAGCAGTACTTC.

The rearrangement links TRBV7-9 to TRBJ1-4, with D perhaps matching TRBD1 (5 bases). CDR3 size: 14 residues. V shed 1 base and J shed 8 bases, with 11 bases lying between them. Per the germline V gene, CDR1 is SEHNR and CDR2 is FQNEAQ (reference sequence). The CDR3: CASSLVGGREKLFF. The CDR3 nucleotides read TGTGCCAGCAGCTTAGTCGGGGGGAGAGAAAAACTGTTTTTT. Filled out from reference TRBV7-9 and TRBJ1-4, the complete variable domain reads DTGVSQNPRHKITKRGQNVTFRCDPISEHNRLYWYRQTLGQGPEFLTYFQNEAQLEKSRLLSDRFSAERPKGSFSTLEIQRTEQGDSAMYLCASSLVGGREKLFFGSGTQLSVL.

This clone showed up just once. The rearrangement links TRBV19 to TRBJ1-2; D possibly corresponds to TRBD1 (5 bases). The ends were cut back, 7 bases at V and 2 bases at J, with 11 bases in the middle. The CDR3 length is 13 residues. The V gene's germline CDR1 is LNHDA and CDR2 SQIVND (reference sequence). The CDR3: CASMRGLNYGYTF. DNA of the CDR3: TGTGCCAGTATGAGGGGACTCAACTATGGCTACACCTTC.

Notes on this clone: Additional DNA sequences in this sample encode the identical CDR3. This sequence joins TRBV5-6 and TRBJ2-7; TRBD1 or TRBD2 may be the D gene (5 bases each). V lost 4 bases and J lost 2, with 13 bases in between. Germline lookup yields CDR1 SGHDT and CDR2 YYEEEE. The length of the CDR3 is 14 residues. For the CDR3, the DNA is TGTGCCAGCAGCCCCGGGACGGGCGCCTACGAGCAGTACTTC. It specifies CASSPGTGAYEQYF.

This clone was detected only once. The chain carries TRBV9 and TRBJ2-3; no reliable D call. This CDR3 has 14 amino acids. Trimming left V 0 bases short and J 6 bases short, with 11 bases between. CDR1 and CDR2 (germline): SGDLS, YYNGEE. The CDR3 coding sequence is TGTGCCAGCAGCGTAGCGGCAGGATCGGATACGCAGTATTTT. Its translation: CASSVAAGSDTQYF.

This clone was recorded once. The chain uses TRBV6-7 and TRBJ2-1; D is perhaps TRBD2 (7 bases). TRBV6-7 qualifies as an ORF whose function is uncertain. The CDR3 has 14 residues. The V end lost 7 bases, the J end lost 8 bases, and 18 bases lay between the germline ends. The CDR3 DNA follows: TGTGCCAGCACCGAGGCGGGGGCTGGGCATGAGCAGTTCTTC. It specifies CASTEAGAGHEQFF.

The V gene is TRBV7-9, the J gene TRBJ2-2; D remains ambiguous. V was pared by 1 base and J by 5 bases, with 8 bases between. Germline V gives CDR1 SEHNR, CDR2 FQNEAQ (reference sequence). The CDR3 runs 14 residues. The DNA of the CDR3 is TGTGCCAGCAGCTTAGGGAACTGGACCGGGGAGCTGTTTTTT. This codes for CASSLGNWTGELFF.

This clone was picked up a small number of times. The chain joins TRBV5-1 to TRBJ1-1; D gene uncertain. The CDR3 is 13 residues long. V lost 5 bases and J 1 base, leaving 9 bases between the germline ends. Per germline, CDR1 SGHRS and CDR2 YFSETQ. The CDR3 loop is CASRKERNTEAFF. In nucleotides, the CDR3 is TGCGCCAGCAGAAAGGAGAGGAACACTGAAGCTTTCTTT.

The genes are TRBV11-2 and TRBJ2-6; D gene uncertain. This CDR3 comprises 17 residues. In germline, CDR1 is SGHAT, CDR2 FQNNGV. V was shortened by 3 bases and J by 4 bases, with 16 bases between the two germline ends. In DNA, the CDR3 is TGTGCCAGCAGCTTTCTTCACAGTCCCCTGGGGGCCAACGTCCTGACTTTC. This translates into CASSFLHSPLGANVLTF.

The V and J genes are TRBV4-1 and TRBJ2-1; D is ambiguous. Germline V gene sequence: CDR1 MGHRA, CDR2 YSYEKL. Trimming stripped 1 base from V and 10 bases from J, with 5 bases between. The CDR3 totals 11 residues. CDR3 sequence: CASSQGQEQFF. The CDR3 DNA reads TGCGCCAGCAGCCAAGGGCAGGAGCAGTTCTTC.

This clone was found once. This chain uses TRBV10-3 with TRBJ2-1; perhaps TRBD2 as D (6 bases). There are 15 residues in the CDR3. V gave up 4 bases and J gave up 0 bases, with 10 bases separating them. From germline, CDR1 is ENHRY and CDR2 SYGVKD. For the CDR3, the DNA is TGTGCCATCAGTGCTAGCGCCGGCTCCTACAATGAGCAGTTCTTC. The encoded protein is CAISASAGSYNEQFF.